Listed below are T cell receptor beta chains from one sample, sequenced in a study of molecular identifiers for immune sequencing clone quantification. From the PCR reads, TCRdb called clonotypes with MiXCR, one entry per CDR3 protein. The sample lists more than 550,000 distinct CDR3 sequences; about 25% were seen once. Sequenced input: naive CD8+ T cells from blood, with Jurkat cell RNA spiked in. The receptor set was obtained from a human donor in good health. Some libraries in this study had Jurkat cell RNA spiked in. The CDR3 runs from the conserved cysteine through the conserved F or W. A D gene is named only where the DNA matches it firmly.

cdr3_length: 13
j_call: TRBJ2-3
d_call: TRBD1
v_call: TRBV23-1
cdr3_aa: CASARTGPDTQYF

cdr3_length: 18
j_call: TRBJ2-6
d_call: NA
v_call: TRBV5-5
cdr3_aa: CASSLAGAPHSGANVLTF

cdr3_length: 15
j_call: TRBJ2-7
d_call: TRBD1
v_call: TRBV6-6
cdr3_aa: CASSYFRDRGYEQYF

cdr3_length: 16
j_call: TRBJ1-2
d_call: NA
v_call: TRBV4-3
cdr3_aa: CASSLSRAIAYYGYTF

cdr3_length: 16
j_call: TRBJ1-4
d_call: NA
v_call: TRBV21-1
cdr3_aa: CASSLPESKLEEKLFF

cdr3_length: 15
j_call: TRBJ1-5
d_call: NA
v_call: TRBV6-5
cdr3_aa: CASSYSVGANQPQHF

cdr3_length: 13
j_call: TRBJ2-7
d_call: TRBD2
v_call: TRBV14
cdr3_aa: CASSQGLAREQYF

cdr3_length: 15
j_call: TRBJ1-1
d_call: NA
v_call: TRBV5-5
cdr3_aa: CASSSYISMNTEAFF

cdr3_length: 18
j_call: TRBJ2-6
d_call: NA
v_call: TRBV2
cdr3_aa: CASIGGLQVSSGTNVLTF

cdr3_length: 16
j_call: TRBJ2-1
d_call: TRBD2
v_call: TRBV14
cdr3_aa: CASSPTLAGAYNEQFF

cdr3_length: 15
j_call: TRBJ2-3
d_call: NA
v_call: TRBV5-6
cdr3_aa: CASSLGGGITDTQYF

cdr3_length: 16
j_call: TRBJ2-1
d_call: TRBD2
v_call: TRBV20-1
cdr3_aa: CSARDPRLAGVSEQFF

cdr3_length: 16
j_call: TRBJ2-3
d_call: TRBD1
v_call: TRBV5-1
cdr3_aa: CASRTGQGRPRDTQYF

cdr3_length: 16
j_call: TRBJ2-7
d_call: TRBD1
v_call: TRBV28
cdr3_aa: CASSVHRDRSSYEQYF

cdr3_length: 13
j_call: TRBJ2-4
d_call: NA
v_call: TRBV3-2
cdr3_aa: CASTLLDNHIQYF

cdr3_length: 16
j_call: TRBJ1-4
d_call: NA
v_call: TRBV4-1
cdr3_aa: CASSQDPGSTNEKLFF

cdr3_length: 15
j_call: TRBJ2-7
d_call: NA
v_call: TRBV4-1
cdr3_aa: CASSQDSAPYYEQYF

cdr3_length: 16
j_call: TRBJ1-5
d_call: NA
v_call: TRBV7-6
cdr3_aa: CASSSAPGRYGGPQHF

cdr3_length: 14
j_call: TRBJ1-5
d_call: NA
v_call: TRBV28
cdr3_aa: CASSMSDGNQPQHF

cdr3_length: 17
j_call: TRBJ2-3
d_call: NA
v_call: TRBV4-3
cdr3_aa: CASSQGVRQGGADTQYF

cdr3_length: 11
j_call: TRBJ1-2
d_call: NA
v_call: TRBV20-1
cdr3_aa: CSAIINYGYTF

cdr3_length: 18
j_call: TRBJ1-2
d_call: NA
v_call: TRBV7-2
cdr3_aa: CASGPEGRYQRLNYGYTF

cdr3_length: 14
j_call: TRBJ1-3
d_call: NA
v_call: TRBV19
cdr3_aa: CASSSWTDGNTIYF

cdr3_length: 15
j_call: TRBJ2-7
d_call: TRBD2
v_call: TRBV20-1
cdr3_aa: CSAIDQRESTYEQYF

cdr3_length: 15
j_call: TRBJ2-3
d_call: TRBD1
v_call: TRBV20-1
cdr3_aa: CSAFWTGGAADTQYF

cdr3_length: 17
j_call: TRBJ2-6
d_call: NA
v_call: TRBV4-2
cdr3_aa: CASSTRLIDSGANVLTF

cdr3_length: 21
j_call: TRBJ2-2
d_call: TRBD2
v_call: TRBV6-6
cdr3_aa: CASSLTIPGLAGVLDTGELFF

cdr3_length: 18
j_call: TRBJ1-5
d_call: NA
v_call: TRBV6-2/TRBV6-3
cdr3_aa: CARSYALRDYQVVQPQHF

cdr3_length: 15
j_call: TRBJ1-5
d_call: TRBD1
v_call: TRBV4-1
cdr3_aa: CASSQDRGTAQPQHF

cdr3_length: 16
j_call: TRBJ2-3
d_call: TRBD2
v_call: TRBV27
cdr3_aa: CASSLGLVGNTDTQYF

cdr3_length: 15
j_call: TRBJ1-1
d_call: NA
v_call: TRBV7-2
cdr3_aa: CASSLHDASVVEAFF

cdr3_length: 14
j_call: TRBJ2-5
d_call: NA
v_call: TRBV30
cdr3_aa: CAWSVLWGLETQYF

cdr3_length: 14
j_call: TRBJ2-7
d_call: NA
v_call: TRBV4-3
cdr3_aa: CASSQGDTSYEQYF

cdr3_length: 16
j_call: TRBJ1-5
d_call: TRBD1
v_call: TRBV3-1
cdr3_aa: CASSQGTGRSNQPQHF

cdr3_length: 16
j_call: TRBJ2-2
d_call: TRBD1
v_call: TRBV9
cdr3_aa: CASSETGQGGTGELFF

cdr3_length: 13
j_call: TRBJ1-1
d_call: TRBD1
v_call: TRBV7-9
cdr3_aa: CASSDGTDFEALF

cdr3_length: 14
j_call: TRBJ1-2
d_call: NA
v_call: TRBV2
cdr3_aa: CASRPVGQNYGYTF

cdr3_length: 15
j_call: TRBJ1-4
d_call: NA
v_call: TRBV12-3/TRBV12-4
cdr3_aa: CASSPTGLSNEKLFF

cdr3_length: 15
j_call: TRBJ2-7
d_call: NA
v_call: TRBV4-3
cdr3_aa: CASSQDGGTSYEQYF

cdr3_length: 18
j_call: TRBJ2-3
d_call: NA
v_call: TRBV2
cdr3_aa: CASSEGPGAGFLTDTQYF

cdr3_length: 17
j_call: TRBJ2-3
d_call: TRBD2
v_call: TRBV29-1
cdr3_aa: CSVGLGASGRYTDTQYF

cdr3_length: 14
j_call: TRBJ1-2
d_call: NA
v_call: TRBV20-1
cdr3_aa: CSARDWDILYGYTF

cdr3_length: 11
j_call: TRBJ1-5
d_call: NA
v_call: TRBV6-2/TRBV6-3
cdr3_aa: CASRNNQPQHF

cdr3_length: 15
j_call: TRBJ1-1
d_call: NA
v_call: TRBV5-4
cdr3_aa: CASSFIGLGNTEAFF

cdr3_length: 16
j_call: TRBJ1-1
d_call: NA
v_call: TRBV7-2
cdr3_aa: CASSLLTGRVNTEAFF